These 27 T cell receptor beta chains originate from one sample sequenced in a study of cytomegalovirus exposure and HLA in healthy donors. Primers included in the PCR were 60 Vbeta and 13 Jbeta primers. Assay: immunoSEQ multiplex PCR; the TCRdb copy retains only in-frame clones and omits some. This table has some 60,000 clones, 80% appearing once. Sequencing was performed on PBMCs. All receptors come from a woman aged 40 to 55 in good health and CMV-seronegative.

Concerning this clone: This specimen includes other DNA sequences encoding the same CDR3. The chain is built from TRBV27 and TRBJ2-3, with D unresolved. Trimming stripped 2 bases from V and 2 bases from J, with 5 bases between. Germline CDR1 MNHEY, CDR2 SMNVEV (reference sequence). CDR3 length: 13 residues. The CDR3 DNA reads as TGTGCCAGCAGTTTACTCTCCACAGATACGCAGTATTTT. Its translation: CASSLLSTDTQYF.

The CDR3 sequence: CAWSVRRTGAGELFF. Written as DNA, the CDR3 is TGTGCCTGGAGTGTACGAAGGACAGGGGCCGGGGAGCTGTTTTTT. The chain uses TRBV30 and TRBJ2-2; TRBD1 aligns across 9 bases. The CDR3 totals 15 residues. V shed 0 bases, J shed 6 bases, and the junction held 5 bases outside the gene matches. Germline-derived CDR1 and CDR2 are GTSNPN and SVGIG (reference sequence).

This chain uses TRBV15 with TRBJ2-5; D may be TRBD1 (6 bases). V lost 0 bases, J lost 4 bases, and 15 bases lay in between. Germline V gives CDR1 LNHNV, CDR2 YYDKDF (reference sequence). This CDR3 region has 16 residues. Here the CDR3 DNA reads TGTGCCACCAGCAGAGATTGGGCAGGGGCGGGAGAGACCCAGTACTTC. Residues: CATSRDWAGAGETQYF.

V gene TRBV11-3 combines with J gene TRBJ2-1; the match to TRBD2 covers 8 bases. The CDR3 contains 15 residues. Trimming took 5 bases from V and 4 from J; bases not matched to a gene: 7. Germline V gives CDR1 SGHNT, CDR2 YENEEA. This chain's CDR3 is CASSREGGMYNEQFF. In DNA, the CDR3 is TGTGCCAGCAGCCGGGAGGGGGGTATGTACAATGAGCAGTTCTTC.

The rearrangement uses TRBV28 and TRBJ2-7; tentatively, D is TRBD1 (5 bases). V lost 3 bases, J lost 3 bases, and 18 bases lay in between. Germline-derived CDR1 and CDR2 are MDHEN and SYDVKM. This CDR3 is built from 16 residues. The CDR3 nucleotides are TGTGCCAGCAGTTTCTCCGCCCGACAGAGCAACTACGAGCAGTACTTC. It translates to CASSFSARQSNYEQYF.

The rearrangement links TRBV6-1 to TRBJ1-2, with 7 bases aligning to TRBD1. Losses at the gene ends were 1 base for V and 1 base for J; bases not matched to a gene: 3. Germline assignment: CDR1 MNHNS and CDR2 SASEGT. The CDR3 totals 15 residues. Here the CDR3 reads CASSEDRGFNYGYTF. The DNA for the CDR3 is TGTGCCAGCAGTGAAGACAGGGGCTTTAACTATGGCTACACCTTC.

This clone was seen only a few times. This rearrangement joins TRBV7-8 to TRBJ2-3, with TRBD2 as a possible D gene (6 bases). V lost 1 base, J lost 0 bases, and 11 bases lay in between. Germline-derived CDR1 and CDR2 are SGHVS and FQNEAQ. The CDR3 has 16 residues. The CDR3 here is CASSLGSGVSTDTQYF. CDR3 bases: TGTGCCAGCAGCTTAGGGTCGGGGGTTAGCACAGATACGCAGTATTTT.

J is TRBJ1-1 and V is TRBV5-1, with no clear D. The germline V gene encodes CDR1 SGHRS and CDR2 YFSETQ. The CDR3 length is 14 residues. V lost 0 bases, J lost 1 base, and 7 bases lay in between. The DNA of the CDR3 is TGCGCCAGCAGCTTGGATGCAGGGAACACTGAAGCTTTCTTT. This encodes CASSLDAGNTEAFF.

The rearrangement uses TRBV5-4 and TRBJ2-7; the match to TRBD2 covers 9 bases. In germline, CDR1 is SGHNT, CDR2 YYREEE (reference sequence). V lost 4 bases and J lost 5; bases outside the gene matches: 10. This CDR3 spans 15 amino acids. The CDR3 region is CASSPGGGRVDEQYF. The CDR3 DNA reads TGTGCCAGCAGCCCCGGTGGCGGGAGGGTGGACGAGCAGTACTTC.

The chain is built from TRBV9 and TRBJ2-3; the D gene is possibly TRBD2 (7 bases). Deletions cut 0 bases from V and 4 bases from J, with 18 bases between. Germline V gene sequence: CDR1 SGDLS, CDR2 YYNGEE. The CDR3 is 17 amino acids. The CDR3 is CASSVEGGGSGADTQYF. The CDR3 bases are TGTGCCAGCAGCGTAGAAGGGGGGGGTAGCGGAGCAGATACGCAGTATTTT.

The genes are TRBV7-9 and TRBJ2-2; possibly TRBD2 for D (6 bases). V was pared by 11 bases and J by 1 base, with 14 bases between. Germline V gene data show CDR1 as SEHNR and CDR2 as FQNEAQ (reference sequence). This CDR3 is 14 amino acids long. The CDR3 nucleotides read TGTGCCGCACCGGGACTCGAGAACACCGGGGAGCTGTTTTTT. This codes for CAAPGLENTGELFF.

The genes are TRBV4-1 and TRBJ2-1, with a weak D call TRBD2 (6 bases). Trimming took 2 bases from V and 0 from J, leaving 14 bases between them. Germline assignment: CDR1 MGHRA and CDR2 YSYEKL. This CDR3 contains 17 residues. Here the CDR3 reads CASSQILARRSYNEQFF. The DNA of the CDR3 is TGCGCCAGCAGCCAAATCCTAGCGCGTCGCTCCTACAATGAGCAGTTCTTC.

The V and J genes are TRBV18 and TRBJ1-2, with 8 nucleotides matching TRBD1. CDR3 length equals 15 residues. The germline CDR1 and CDR2 sequences are KGHSH and LQKENI. The junction had 7 bases not matched to a gene; V was cut back by 5 bases and J by 2 bases. CDR3 loop: CASSSTTGANYGYTF. The CDR3 DNA reads as TGTGCCAGCTCAAGCACGACAGGGGCCAACTATGGCTACACCTTC.

The chain combines TRBV27 with TRBJ1-1; no reliable D call. The CDR3 contains 15 residues. Germline CDR1 reads MNHEY; CDR2 reads SMNVEV (reference sequence). V lost 0 bases and J lost 3, with 11 bases in between. This CDR3 reads CASSLSPEVYTEAFF. In nucleotides, the CDR3 is TGTGCCAGCAGTTTATCGCCAGAGGTTTACACTGAAGCTTTCTTT.

The chain recombines TRBV7-9 with TRBJ2-7, with 9 nucleotides matching TRBD1. The V segment lost 5 bases and the J segment 3 bases; nucleotides outside the gene matches: 5. This CDR3 region has 14 residues. Germline loops: CDR1 SEHNR, CDR2 FQNEAQ (reference sequence). CDR3 nucleotides: TGTGCCAGCAGCCCCTGGGACAGGGTCTACGAGCAGTACTTC. It is translated as CASSPWDRVYEQYF.

This clone came up once. This chain uses TRBV27 with TRBJ2-7; possible D gene TRBD2, 6 bases. Trimming left V 6 bases short and J 1 base short, with 13 bases between. The CDR3 is made up of 14 amino acids. CDR1 is MNHEY, CDR2 SMNVEV, per germline (reference sequence). CDR3 loop: CASSSRRGSYEQYF. The DNA of the CDR3 is TGTGCCAGCAGCTCCCGGAGGGGATCCTACGAGCAGTACTTC.

CDR3 sequence reads: CSGQRGRDTEAFF. The CDR3 bases are TGCAGCGGGCAGAGGGGGAGGGACACTGAAGCTTTCTTT. V and J are TRBV29-1 and TRBJ1-1; D may be TRBD1 (6 bases). Germline values: CDR1 SQVTM, CDR2 ANQGSEA. The CDR3 has 13 residues. The ends were cut back, 7 bases at V and 3 bases at J, with 15 bases in the middle.

This clone has more than one count but fewer than ten. Other DNA variants within this sample encode the same CDR3. The chain carries TRBV4-1 and TRBJ2-2; no definite D call. This CDR3 is 15 amino acids long. The V gene's germline CDR1 is MGHRA and CDR2 YSYEKL. V was pared by 1 base and J by 0 bases, with 6 bases between. For the CDR3, the DNA is TGCGCCAGCAGCCAAGGCACAGCGAACACCGGGGAGCTGTTTTTT. Protein: CASSQGTANTGELFF.

This clone has just one count. This chain uses TRBV19 with TRBJ2-1, with 11 nucleotides matching TRBD2. This CDR3 spans 18 amino acids. The V and J ends lost 5 bases and 7 bases, in that order; junction bases with no gene match: 16. In germline, CDR1 is LNHDA, CDR2 SQIVND (reference sequence). CDR3 sequence (DNA): TGTGCCAGTAGTCCCCGTGGGGTAGCGGGGGGGGTTTCGAATGAGCAGTTCTTC. It is translated as CASSPRGVAGGVSNEQFF.

The chain employs TRBV6-5 and TRBJ2-7, with D maybe TRBD2 (6 bases). V gave up 10 bases and J gave up 0 bases, with 19 bases separating them. There are 15 residues in the CDR3. Germline V CDR1 and CDR2: MNHEY, SVGAGI. Here the CDR3 DNA reads TGTGCCACTCATCGGGCGGGAATAAGCTCCTACGAGCAGTACTTC. Amino acids: CATHRAGISSYEQYF.

This sequence joins TRBV6-6 and TRBJ2-5; 8 nucleotides match TRBD1. Trimming removed 1 base from V and 4 bases from J; junction bases left unmatched: 8. CDR3 length equals 16 residues. The V gene's germline CDR1 is MNHNY and CDR2 SVGAGI (reference sequence). The CDR3 coding sequence is TGTGCCAGCAGTTACTTTGGGGCAGGGGGCTTAGAGACCCAGTACTTC. Translation gives CASSYFGAGGLETQYF.

This sequence joins TRBV5-4 and TRBJ2-7, with D maybe TRBD1 (6 bases). Germline-derived CDR1 and CDR2 are SGHNT and YYREEE (reference sequence). The V end lost 4 bases, the J end lost 3 bases, and 17 bases lay between the germline ends. The CDR3 has 15 residues. CDR3 DNA sequence: TGTGCCAGCAGCCGGGATTCGACAGGTGACTACGAGCAGTACTTC. Amino acids: CASSRDSTGDYEQYF.

This chain uses TRBV25-1 with TRBJ1-5, with 7 bases matching TRBD1. CDR3 size: 16 residues. Per the germline V gene, CDR1 is MGHDK and CDR2 is SYGVNS. The ends lost 2 bases at V and 1 base at J; junction bases unmatched: 5. DNA for the CDR3: TGTGCCAGCAGTGAAACAGGGGTAGGAAGCAATCAGCCCCAGCATTTT. Translation: CASSETGVGSNQPQHF.

This clone was seen only once. The chain is built from TRBV9 and TRBJ2-3; TRBD2 might be the D (6 bases). V was clipped by 0 bases and J by 5 bases, with 16 bases between them. Germline CDR1 reads SGDLS; CDR2 reads YYNGEE. The CDR3 length is 16 residues. The CDR3 region is CASSVEGLASIDTQYF. The CDR3 coding sequence is TGTGCCAGCAGCGTAGAGGGTCTAGCGAGTATAGATACGCAGTATTTT.

A single count supports this clone. This chain connects TRBV28 to TRBJ2-1; 9 bases are a match to TRBD1. The ends lost 2 bases at V and 7 bases at J; junction bases unmatched: 6. Germline V gene data show CDR1 as MDHEN and CDR2 as SYDVKM. The CDR3 spans 15 residues. In DNA, the CDR3 is TGTGCCAGCAGTTTAAGGGACAGGGTAACAAATGAGCAGTTCTTC. Translation: CASSLRDRVTNEQFF.

The V and J genes are TRBV4-2 and TRBJ2-7; 9 bases match TRBD2. The CDR3 runs 16 residues. Germline CDR1 reads LGHNA; CDR2 reads YNFKEQ. V shed 4 bases and J 2 bases; nucleotides not matched to a gene: 9. CDR3 sequence: CASSLLAGSSPYEQYF. CDR3 sequence (DNA): TGTGCCAGCAGCCTACTAGCGGGTTCCTCCCCCTACGAGCAGTACTTC.

This chain connects TRBV28 to TRBJ1-3, with D perhaps TRBD1 (5 bases). The CDR3 has 15 amino acids. V was trimmed by 5 bases and J by 4 bases, leaving 15 bases between them. Germline V gene lookup returns CDR1 MDHEN and CDR2 SYDVKM. The CDR3 spells CASSLFRDLGNTIYF. The CDR3 DNA sequence: TGTGCCAGCAGTCTTTTCAGGGATCTAGGAAACACCATATATTTT.